Sequencing of this TCR beta chain was carried out in a study of CD8+ T cells in alopecia areata. In the study overall: Among treated patients, severity was scored by affected scalp area percentage.

Investigators isolated RNA and reverse transcribed it into cDNA to act as the sequencing template. Clones were sequenced by immunoSEQ multiplex PCR, and TCRdb holds only the in-frame ones, with some missing. The sample lists some 58,000 clones, 46% seen once, with around 20% in the top ten. The treatment is: oral pan-JAK inhibitor, 5-10 mg twice daily. This clone turned up a few times. V shed 6 bases and J shed 2 bases, with 20 bases lying between them. The CDR3 is made up of 16 amino acids. Germline V gene data show CDR1 as MNHEY and CDR2 as SMNVEV (reference sequence). Material: CD8+ T cells sorted from blood, obtained at approximately week 37, from a patient treated with tofacitinib. The gene calls are TRBV27 and TRBJ2-7; D remains unclear. This clonotype originated in a human donor with alopecia areata. CDR3 sequence (DNA): TGTGCCAGCAGCCCTCTAGGGCCTACCTACCCCTACGAGCAGTACTTC. It encodes CASSPLGPTYPYEQYF.